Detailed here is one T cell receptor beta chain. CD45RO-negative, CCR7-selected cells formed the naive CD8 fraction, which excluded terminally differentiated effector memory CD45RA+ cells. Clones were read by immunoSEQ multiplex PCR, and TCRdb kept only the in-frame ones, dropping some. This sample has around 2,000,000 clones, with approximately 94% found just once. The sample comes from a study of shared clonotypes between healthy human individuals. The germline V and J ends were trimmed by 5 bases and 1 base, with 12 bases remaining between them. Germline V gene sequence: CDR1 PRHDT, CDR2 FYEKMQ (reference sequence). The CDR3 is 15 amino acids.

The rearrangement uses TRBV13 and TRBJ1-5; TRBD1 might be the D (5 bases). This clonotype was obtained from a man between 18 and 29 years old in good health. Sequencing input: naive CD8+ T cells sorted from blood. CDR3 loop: CASSSRGESNQPQHF. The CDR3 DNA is TGTGCCAGCAGCAGCCGGGGGGAAAGCAATCAGCCCCAGCATTTT.